A single sample is the source of the 4 T cell receptor beta chains below, sequenced in a study of regulatory T cells in long-lasting Graves disease. Through Arm-PCR of CDR3 regions and iRepertoire HTBI primers, TCR beta libraries were built. MiXCR, run by TCRdb on the multiplex PCR reads, gives a single entry per CDR3 protein. The repertoire includes a few hundred thousand distinct CDR3 sequences, 18% of them detected once, and 14% sits in the top ten. Time point meaning: newly diagnosed GD, antithyroid drugs for less than 3 months. Generation of the TCR library employed RNA extracted from PBMCs. Another study also made use of these data, one on T cells in Graves' hyperthyroidism and ophthalmopathy.

The sequenced sample was peripheral blood mononuclear cells (PBMCs), obtained at new diagnosis, from a patient treated with antithyroid drugs. These receptors were collected from a woman in her 30s with Graves disease.

This clonotype was counted between two and nine times. This chain links TRBV19 with TRBJ1-2; D is perhaps TRBD1 (5 bases). V gave up 2 bases and J gave up 1 base, with 8 bases separating them. Germline-derived CDR1 and CDR2 are LNHDA and SQIVND (reference sequence). The CDR3 is 14 amino acids. This chain's CDR3 is CASSITGGNYGYTF. The CDR3 bases are TGTGCCAGTAGTATAACGGGGGGTAACTATGGCTACACCTTC.

This clonotype appeared many times. The chain uses TRBV7-2 and TRBJ1-2; 7 bases fit TRBD1. CDR3 length: 13 residues. V shed 1 base and J 13 bases; nucleotides not matched to a gene: 9. Germline CDR1 is SGHTA and CDR2 is FQGNSA. In DNA, the CDR3 is TGTGCCAGCAGCTTAGACGTGGACAGGCCCGTCACCTTC. Residues: CASSLDVDRPVTF.

The chain joins TRBV6-1 to TRBJ1-5, with D maybe TRBD1 (5 bases). The CDR3 extends over 18 amino acids. CDR1 is MNHNS and CDR2 is SASEGT in the germline V gene. Trimming stripped 6 bases from V and 3 bases from J, with 24 bases between. CDR3 region: CASSRTRYGTRNNQPQHF. CDR3 bases: TGTGCCAGCAGCCGCACACGATATGGGACGCGGAACAATCAGCCCCAGCATTTT.

With regard to this clonotype: This could be a read error, since a much larger clone is one nucleotide away. The rearrangement uses TRBV27 and TRBJ2-5; TRBD1 agrees at 12 bases. Germline CDR1 MNHEY, CDR2 SMNVEV (reference sequence). The length of the CDR3 is 16 residues. The CDR3 DNA follows: TGTGCCAGCAGTCTCTCTCGGGACAGGGGGCGGGAGACCCAGCACTTC. This gives the protein CASSLSRDRGRETQHF.